This TCR beta chain emerged from a study of T cell responses to AZD1222 COVID-19 vaccine. This clone has just a few counts. Its target is unknown. Overall study results and limits: Clonal diversity may have been underestimated, and the donors were mostly white British, with more females than males.

CDR3 length: 15 amino acids. Germline V gene lookup returns CDR1 LGHNA and CDR2 YSLEER. Trimming took off 3 bases at V and 2 bases at J, with 14 bases between the two ends. Clones were sequenced by immunoSEQ multiplex PCR, and TCRdb holds only the in-frame ones, with some missing. Here the sample spans about 120,000 clones, roughly 84% being singletons. The material was peripheral blood, obtained on day 0 of AZD1222 vaccination. The chain links TRBV4-3 to TRBJ2-7; D is possibly TRBD1 (5 bases). This sequence was found in an adult in good health. As DNA, the CDR3 is TGCGCCAGCAGCCAGGAAAGGCAGGGCGCCTACGAGCAGTACTTC. As protein: CASSQERQGAYEQYF.